This entry is about one TCR beta chain. The antigen is undetermined. These data are taken from a study of cytomegalovirus exposure and HLA in healthy donors. PCR employed 60 Vbeta and 13 Jbeta primers. Method: immunoSEQ multiplex PCR; TCRdb's copy keeps in-frame clones and lacks some. The sample has fewer than 200,000 clones; roughly 70% are singletons. Study-wide points: An analysis was carried out at a later point. It showed that HLA-associated TCR beta chains were more clonally expanded than equally common non-associated chains. Most TCR sequences showed up rarely, but some public TCRs showed up in many donors. Earlier analysis found most TCR beta V segments productive about 87% or about 30% of the time.

This TCR was recovered from a girl aged 5-17 years in good health and CMV-seronegative. Sequenced material: PBMCs.

Written as DNA, the CDR3 is TGTGCCAGCAGCTTAGGTGTAAAGGGGGCCGGGGATGACACTGAAGCTTTCTTT. Protein product: CASSLGVKGAGDDTEAFF. The gene calls are TRBV5-4 and TRBJ1-1; 7 bases align to TRBD1. Germline CDR1 and CDR2: SGHNT and YYREEE (reference sequence). Trimming removed 2 bases from V and 3 bases from J; junction bases left unmatched: 16. The CDR3 is made up of 18 amino acids.